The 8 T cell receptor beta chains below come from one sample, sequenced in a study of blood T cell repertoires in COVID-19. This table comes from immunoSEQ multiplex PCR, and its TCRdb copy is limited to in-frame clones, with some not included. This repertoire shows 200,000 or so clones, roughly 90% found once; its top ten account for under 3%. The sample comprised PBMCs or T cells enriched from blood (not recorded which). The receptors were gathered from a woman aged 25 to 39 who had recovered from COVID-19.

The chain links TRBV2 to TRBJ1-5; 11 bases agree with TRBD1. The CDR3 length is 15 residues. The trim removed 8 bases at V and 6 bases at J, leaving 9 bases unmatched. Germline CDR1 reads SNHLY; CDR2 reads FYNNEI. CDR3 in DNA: TGTGCCAGCCGCCAGGGACAGGGGGACGGTCAGCCCCAGCATTTT. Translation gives CASRQGQGDGQPQHF.

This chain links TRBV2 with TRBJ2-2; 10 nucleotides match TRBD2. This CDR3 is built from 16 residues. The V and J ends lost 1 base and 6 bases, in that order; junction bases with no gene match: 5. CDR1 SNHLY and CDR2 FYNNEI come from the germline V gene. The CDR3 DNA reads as TGTGCCAGCAGTGAAGTGGTAGCGGGGGGCCCCGGGGAGCTGTTTTTT. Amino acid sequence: CASSEVVAGGPGELFF.

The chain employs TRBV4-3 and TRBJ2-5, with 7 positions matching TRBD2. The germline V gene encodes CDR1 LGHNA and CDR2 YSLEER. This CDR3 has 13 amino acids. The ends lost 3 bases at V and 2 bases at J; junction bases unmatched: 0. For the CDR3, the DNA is TGCGCCAGCAGCCAGGGGGGGCAAGAGACCCAGTACTTC. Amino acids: CASSQGGQETQYF.

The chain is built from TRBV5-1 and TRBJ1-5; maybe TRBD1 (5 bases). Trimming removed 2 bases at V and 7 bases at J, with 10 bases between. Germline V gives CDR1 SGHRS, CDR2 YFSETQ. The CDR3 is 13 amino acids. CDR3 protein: CASSFAGNQPQHF. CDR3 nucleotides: TGCGCCAGCAGCTTCGCAGGGAACCAGCCCCAGCATTTT.

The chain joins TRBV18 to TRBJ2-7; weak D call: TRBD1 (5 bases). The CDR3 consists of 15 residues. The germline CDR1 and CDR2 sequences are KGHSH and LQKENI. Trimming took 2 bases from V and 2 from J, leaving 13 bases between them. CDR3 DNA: TGTGCCAGCTCACCAGGCGCAGGGAACCCCTACGAGCAGTACTTC. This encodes CASSPGAGNPYEQYF.

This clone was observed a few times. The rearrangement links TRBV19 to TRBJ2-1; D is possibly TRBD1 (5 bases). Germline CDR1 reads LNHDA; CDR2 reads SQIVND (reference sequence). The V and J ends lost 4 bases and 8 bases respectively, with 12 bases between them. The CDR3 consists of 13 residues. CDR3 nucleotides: TGTGCCAGTAGTACCGGCCAGGGCTATGAGCAGTTCTTC. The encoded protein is CASSTGQGYEQFF.

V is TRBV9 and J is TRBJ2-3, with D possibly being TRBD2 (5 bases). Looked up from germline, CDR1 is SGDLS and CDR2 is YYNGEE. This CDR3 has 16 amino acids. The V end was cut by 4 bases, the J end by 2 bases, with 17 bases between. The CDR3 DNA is TGTGCCAGCAGCCCGCGAGGTAGCGTAAACACAGATACGCAGTATTTT. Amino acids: CASSPRGSVNTDTQYF.

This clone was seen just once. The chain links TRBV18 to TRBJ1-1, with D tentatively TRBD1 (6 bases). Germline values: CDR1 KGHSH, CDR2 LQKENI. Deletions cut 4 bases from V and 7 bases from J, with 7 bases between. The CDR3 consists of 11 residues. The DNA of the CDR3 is TGTGCCAGCTCACGACAGGTTGAAGCTTTCTTT. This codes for CASSRQVEAFF.